One and the same sample provided the 30 T cell receptor beta chains below, sequenced in a study of T cell repertoires in cytomegalovirus infection. Via MiXCR, TCRdb re-called the reads, giving one row per CDR3 protein. The sample consists of hundreds of thousands of distinct CDR3 sequences, 35% of them appearing once. Sequencing used PBMCs. These receptors came from a human donor in good health (CMV status not recorded). Some clones in this sample may be carry-over from other donors' samples.

This clonotype was detected a few times. V is TRBV7-8 and J is TRBJ1-2; D is undetermined. V was cut by 5 bases and J by 4 bases, with 23 bases left in between. The CDR3 has 17 amino acids. CDR1 and CDR2 (germline): SGHVS, FQNEAQ. The CDR3 nucleotides read TGTGCCAGCAGCCCGCGCAAGGACGGAACGCGAGGCTATGGCTACACCTTC. Translation: CASSPRKDGTRGYGYTF. The full variable domain, with the rest looked up from reference TRBV7-8 and TRBJ1-2, is GAGVSQSPRYKVAKRGQDVALRCDPISGHVSLFWYQQALGQGPEFLTYFQNEAQLDKSGLPSDRFFAERPEGSVSTLKIQRTQQEDSAVYLCASSPRKDGTRGYGYTFGSGTRLTVV.

This clonotype was detected only once. The chain links TRBV10-3 to TRBJ2-7; D gene ambiguous. Trimming left V 8 bases short and J 4 bases short, with 21 bases between. This CDR3 spans 15 amino acids. The germline CDR1 and CDR2 sequences are ENHRY and SYGVKD. CDR3 in DNA: TGTGCCATCCAATCCCCAGTAGGGCCTTCGTACGAGCAGTACTTC. It encodes CAIQSPVGPSYEQYF.

The genes are TRBV29-1 and TRBJ2-3; D is perhaps TRBD2 (5 bases). Trimming cost V 2 bases and J 2 bases, with 14 bases left between them. The CDR3 runs to 15 residues. From germline, CDR1 is SQVTM and CDR2 ANQGSEA. CDR3 loop: CSVEPLERNTDTQYF. CDR3 nucleotides: TGCAGCGTTGAACCGCTCGAGCGGAACACAGATACGCAGTATTTT.

The chain has TRBV5-1 and TRBJ2-7; TRBD1 matches 8 bases. Germline V lookup: CDR1 SGHRS, CDR2 YFSETQ. V was pared by 4 bases and J by 4 bases, with 4 bases of the junction left unmatched. The CDR3 has 13 amino acids. CDR3 region: CASSETGEYEQYF. The CDR3 DNA sequence: TGCGCCAGCAGCGAGACAGGGGAATACGAGCAGTACTTC.

This clonotype showed up just once. The chain is built from TRBV5-4 and TRBJ2-4; 7 bases align to TRBD2. Germline V gene lookup returns CDR1 SGHNT and CDR2 YYREEE (reference sequence). The junction had 10 bases not matched to a gene; V was cut back by 1 base and J by 9 bases. The CDR3 runs 15 residues. CDR3 DNA sequence: TGTGCCAGCAGCTTGAACGGGGCGAGCGGGGTCATTCAGTACTTC. Its translation is CASSLNGASGVIQYF.

In its sample, this clonotype was seen many times. The rearrangement uses TRBV7-8 and TRBJ2-5; TRBD2 aligns across 9 bases. V dropped 3 bases and J dropped 14; count of bases not matched to a gene: 19. Germline V gene lookup returns CDR1 SGHVS and CDR2 FQNEAQ. The CDR3 is made up of 16 amino acids. CDR3 bases: TGTGCCAGCAGCTTCCGAAGCGGGGGGACAAGAGGGGGAGAATACTTC. Its protein is CASSFRSGGTRGGEYF.

This clonotype has ten or more counts. Written as DNA, the CDR3 is TGTGCCAGCAGCCCCCTAGCGGGAGGGCCTAGTGAGCAGTTCTTC. It encodes CASSPLAGGPSEQFF. V gene TRBV7-8 combines with J gene TRBJ2-1; TRBD2 matches 12 bases. Germline V gene data show CDR1 as SGHVS and CDR2 as FQNEAQ. This CDR3 region has 15 residues. Trimming removed 5 bases from V and 9 bases from J; junction bases left unmatched: 8.

There are a few counts of this clonotype. This chain uses TRBV11-3 with TRBJ2-1, with D possibly matching TRBD2 (6 bases). In germline, CDR1 is SGHNT, CDR2 YENEEA. Trimming cost V 4 bases and J 2 bases, with 15 bases left between them. This CDR3 is 16 amino acids long. CDR3 sequence reads: CASSYSGGGTYNEQFF. CDR3 nucleotides: TGTGCCAGCAGCTATAGTGGAGGCGGGACCTACAATGAGCAGTTCTTC.

This clonotype was counted only a few times. V gene TRBV6-1 combines with J gene TRBJ2-7; D is ambiguous. Germline V gives CDR1 MNHNS, CDR2 SASEGT. Trimming removed 8 bases at V and 5 bases at J, with 16 bases between. The CDR3 contains 13 residues. DNA of the CDR3: TGTGCCAGCGGGATCACAGTGATGGACGAGCAGTACTTC. This translates into CASGITVMDEQYF.

Only a few counts were recorded for this clonotype. V gene TRBV28 combines with J gene TRBJ2-1; TRBD2 matches 8 bases. Per germline, CDR1 MDHEN and CDR2 SYDVKM. CDR3 length: 16 amino acids. The ends lost 8 bases at V and 0 bases at J; junction bases unmatched: 9. CDR3 in DNA: TGTGCCAGCCGAAAAACCGGGACTAGCTCCTACAATGAGCAGTTCTTC. It is translated as CASRKTGTSSYNEQFF.

The chain couples TRBV5-4 to TRBJ2-4; 15 nucleotides agree with TRBD2. The CDR3 has 18 residues. The J segment lost 6 bases and the V segment lost 4 bases, leaving 11 bases of the junction unmatched. Germline V lookup: CDR1 SGHNT, CDR2 YYREEE (reference sequence). The CDR3 nucleotides are TGTGCCAGCAGCCCCCCTGGGACTAGCGGGAGGCATGGAAACATTCAGTACTTC. Its protein product is CASSPPGTSGRHGNIQYF.

V is TRBV20-1 and J is TRBJ1-3; 8 nucleotides agree with TRBD1. Germline V gives CDR1 DFQATT, CDR2 SNEGSKA (reference sequence). CDR3 size: 12 residues. CDR3 nucleotide sequence: TGCAGCGGACAGGGTAAAGGAAACACCATATATTTT. Translating it yields CSGQGKGNTIYF.

V is TRBV5-1 and J is TRBJ2-2; no firm D call. This CDR3 has 13 residues. CDR1 and CDR2 (germline): SGHRS, YFSETQ. V lost 4 bases to trimming and J lost 2 bases, with 6 bases between them. The CDR3 reads CASSGKNTGELFF. DNA for the CDR3: TGCGCCAGCAGCGGTAAAAACACCGGGGAGCTGTTTTTT.

This rearrangement joins TRBV24-1 to TRBJ1-5, with D possibly being TRBD1 (6 bases). This CDR3 contains 18 residues. From germline, CDR1 is KGHDR and CDR2 SFDVKD. V lost 2 bases and J 2 bases, leaving 18 bases between the germline ends. The CDR3 nucleotides read TGTGCCACCAGTGATTCCAGACAGGCAAGGGTCGGCAATCAGCCCCAGCATTTT. Translating it yields CATSDSRQARVGNQPQHF.

This clonotype occurred a few times. The CDR3 sequence is CASSETARRSSYEQYF. In nucleotides, the CDR3 is TGTGCCAGCAGTGAAACGGCTCGGCGGAGCTCCTACGAGCAGTACTTC. The V call is TRBV6-1, the J call TRBJ2-7; D not resolved. This CDR3 has 16 residues. V gave up 2 bases and J gave up 0 bases, with 14 bases separating them. Looked up from germline, CDR1 is MNHNS and CDR2 is SASEGT.

As to this clonotype: Being one base from a much bigger clone, this may be a read error. This chain links TRBV7-6 with TRBJ2-5, with D uncertain. Germline CDR1 reads SGHVS; CDR2 reads FNYEAQ. The CDR3 is made up of 12 amino acids. CDR3 protein: CASNTNQETHYF. The CDR3 bases are TGTGCCAGCAATACTAACCAAGAGACCCATTACTTC. The complete variable domain, with remaining parts taken from reference TRBV7-6 and TRBJ2-5, reads GAGVSQSPRYKVTKRGQDVALRCDPISGHVSLYWYRQALGQGPEFLTYFNYEAQQDKSGLPNDRFSAERPEGSISTLTIQRTEQRDSAMYRCASNTNQETHYFGPGTRLLVL.

V and J are TRBV5-4 and TRBJ1-1; TRBD1 agrees at 8 bases. In germline, CDR1 is SGHNT, CDR2 YYREEE (reference sequence). V lost 4 bases and J lost 3; bases outside the gene matches: 8. The CDR3 has 15 amino acids. In DNA, the CDR3 is TGTGCCAGCAGCCTCAGACAGGGGTTAGACACTGAAGCTTTCTTT. It codes for CASSLRQGLDTEAFF.

The chain combines TRBV28 with TRBJ1-2; D is undetermined. In germline, CDR1 is MDHEN, CDR2 SYDVKM. Trimming removed 6 bases from V and 4 bases from J, with 9 bases in between. CDR3 size: 12 residues. The CDR3 nucleotides read TGTGCCAGCAGCTACGGACTCTATGGCTACACCTTC. As protein: CASSYGLYGYTF.

In its sample, this clonotype was seen a few times. The chain has TRBV7-6 and TRBJ1-5, with 10 bases aligning to TRBD1. J gave up 7 bases and V 0 bases, and 3 bases lay outside the gene matches. The germline V gene encodes CDR1 SGHVS and CDR2 FNYEAQ. The CDR3 consists of 15 residues. As DNA, the CDR3 is TGTGCCAGCAGCTTAGCGACAGGGGGCGGACAGCCCCAGCATTTT. This gives the protein CASSLATGGGQPQHF.

The sample holds a few counts of this clonotype. The V and J genes are TRBV27 and TRBJ2-3, with D perhaps matching TRBD2 (6 bases). Looked up from germline, CDR1 is MNHEY and CDR2 is SMNVEV (reference sequence). This CDR3 contains 17 residues. V was clipped by 5 bases and J by 2 bases, with 20 bases between them. The DNA of the CDR3 is TGTGCCAGCAGTCCCCGTGCCAGGGACTTCTCCACAGATACGCAGTATTTT. It encodes CASSPRARDFSTDTQYF.

This clonotype was detected many times. The chain couples TRBV6-1 to TRBJ2-7; 10 nucleotides agree with TRBD1. Germline lookup yields CDR1 MNHNS and CDR2 SASEGT. CDR3 size: 13 residues. J gave up 2 bases and V 8 bases, and 3 bases lay outside the gene matches. CDR3 sequence (DNA): TGTGCCAGCCGGACAGGGGGAACCTACGAGCAGTACTTC. Encoded protein: CASRTGGTYEQYF.

The chain joins TRBV5-1 to TRBJ2-1, with D possibly being TRBD2 (6 bases). Trimming left V 0 bases short and J 10 bases short, with 14 bases between. Germline V lookup: CDR1 SGHRS, CDR2 YFSETQ. This CDR3 comprises 14 residues. The CDR3 coding sequence is TGCGCCAGCAGCTTGGAGGGAGGAGGCGGAGAGCAGTTCTTC. It is translated as CASSLEGGGGEQFF.

This clonotype was seen a few times. The rearrangement joins TRBV12-3 or TRBV12-4 to TRBJ2-1, with a tentative D call TRBD2 (6 bases). The CDR3 is made up of 17 amino acids. Between the trimmed V and J ends, which lost 0 bases and 4 bases, there was a span of 16 bases. DNA for the CDR3: TGTGCCAGCAGTTTAGCCCCTAGGGACTCAGAATACAATGAGCAGTTCTTC. Translated: CASSLAPRDSEYNEQFF.

The chain employs TRBV9 and TRBJ2-3; D is uncertain. V gave up 0 bases and J gave up 3 bases, with 11 bases separating them. Germline V CDR1 and CDR2: SGDLS, YYNGEE. CDR3 length equals 15 residues. DNA for the CDR3: TGTGCCAGCAGCGTAGGGGCATTTTTGACAGATACGCAGTATTTT. It yields the protein CASSVGAFLTDTQYF.

This chain connects TRBV5-1 to TRBJ2-5, with 10 bases matching TRBD2. Germline loops: CDR1 SGHRS, CDR2 YFSETQ. V lost 2 bases, J lost 1 base, and 8 bases stayed unmatched. The CDR3 is 17 residues long. This CDR3 reads CASSFRVAGGTQETQYF. For the CDR3, the DNA is TGCGCCAGCAGCTTCCGAGTAGCGGGAGGAACCCAAGAGACCCAGTACTTC. Full variable domain (missing parts from reference TRBV5-1 and TRBJ2-5): KAGVTQTPRYLIKTRGQQVTLSCSPISGHRSVSWYQQTPGQGLQFLFEYFSETQRNKGNFPGRFSGRQFSNSRSEMNVSTLELGDSALYLCASSFRVAGGTQETQYFGPGTRLLVL.

This clonotype turned up a few times. V gene TRBV19 combines with J gene TRBJ1-6; D remains unclear. This CDR3 is built from 13 residues. Germline CDR1 is LNHDA and CDR2 is SQIVND (reference sequence). The germline V and J ends were trimmed by 7 bases and 7 bases, with 11 bases remaining between them. The CDR3 nucleotides read TGTGCCAGTAACGAGGGAGGGAATTCACCCCTCCACTTT. It translates to CASNEGGNSPLHF. The full variable domain, in which reference TRBV19 and TRBJ1-6 provide the parts outside the CDR3, is DGGITQSPKYLFRKEGQNVTLSCEQNLNHDAMYWYRQDPGQGLRLIYYSQIVNDFQKGDIAEGYSVSREKKESFPLTVTSAQKNPTAFYLCASNEGGNSPLHFGNGTRLTVT.

V and J are TRBV29-1 and TRBJ1-2; D remains unclear. In germline, CDR1 is SQVTM, CDR2 ANQGSEA. This CDR3 has 13 residues. The V gene lost 6 bases and the J gene lost 8 bases, with 19 bases spanning the gap. CDR3 DNA sequence: TGCAGCGTCGGTGACCCCGACACCGTCGGCTACACCTTC. As protein: CSVGDPDTVGYTF.

With respect to this clonotype: The CDR3 end shows no conserved phenylalanine or tryptophan, and so a read error is likely. The CDR3 here is CASVLGVAYNEQFC. The CDR3 nucleotides read TGTGCCAGCGTCCTAGGGGTCGCCTACAATGAGCAGTTCTGC. The chain uses TRBV5-6 and TRBJ2-1; TRBD1 is a possible D gene (5 bases). Germline V gives CDR1 SGHDT, CDR2 YYEEEE. The CDR3 runs to 14 residues. The V and J ends lost 7 bases and 2 bases respectively, with 13 bases between them.

The genes are TRBV12-3 or TRBV12-4 and TRBJ2-7, with a tentative D call TRBD1 (6 bases). Trimming took 4 bases from V and 0 from J, leaving 10 bases between them. This CDR3 region has 14 residues. Here the CDR3 DNA reads TGTGCCAGCAGTTCAGGGGTTAGCTCCTACGAGCAGTACTTC. Protein: CASSSGVSSYEQYF.

The chain couples TRBV5-5 to TRBJ2-6; 7 bases agree with TRBD1. In germline, CDR1 is SGHKS, CDR2 YYEKEE (reference sequence). Trimming cost V 2 bases and J 0 bases; bases outside gene matches: 5. The CDR3 length is 17 residues. The CDR3 loop is CASSLGTADSGANVLTF. CDR3 in DNA: TGTGCCAGCAGCTTAGGGACAGCGGACTCTGGGGCCAACGTCCTGACTTTC.